Listed below are T cell receptor beta chains from one sample, sequenced in a study of OX40 agonist ivuxolimab in advanced cancers. Some clones are missing from TCRdb's copy, which holds only in-frame ones; the method was immunoSEQ multiplex PCR. This table holds roughly 19,000 clones, around 81% found once. The source was CD4+ or CD8+ T cells sorted from blood, collected in a trial of the OX40 agonist ivuxolimab. All receptors come from an adult with an advanced solid tumor such as melanoma, head and neck, liver or kidney cancer. The CDR3 runs from the conserved cysteine through the conserved F or W. The D gene is left open where the match is weak. Only some rows state a clone size, as once, few, many or a class for expanded clones.

D	J	size	V	DNA	CDR3
.	TRBJ1-1	.	TRBV14	TGTGCCAGCAGCCAAGACGACGGATTCGGGAACACTGAAGCTTTCTTT	CASSQDDGFGNTEAFF
.	TRBJ2-1	.	TRBV9	TGTGCCAGCAGCGTAGAAGGGGGGTCCTACAATGAGCAGTTCTTC	CASSVEGGSYNEQFF
TRBD2	TRBJ2-3	.	TRBV9	TGTGCCAGCAGCGGACTAGCGGGGACTCCTAGCACAGATACGCAGTATTTT	CASSGLAGTPSTDTQYF
.	TRBJ2-7	.	TRBV14	TGTGCCAGCAGCCTAAGGAGCGTGGGCGAGCAGTACTTC	CASSLRSVGEQYF
TRBD1	TRBJ2-7	.	TRBV28	TGTGCCAGCAGTCAACCCGGGACAGGTCTATACTACGAGCAGTACTTC	CASSQPGTGLYYEQYF
TRBD1	TRBJ2-7	.	TRBV11-2	TGTGCCAGCAGCCCGGGACAGGGATCCTACGAGCAGTACTTC	CASSPGQGSYEQYF
TRBD2	TRBJ2-2	.	TRBV29-1	TGCAGCGTTGAATGGGCGGGGGGTCCTGAAGCCGGGGAGCTGTTTTTT	CSVEWAGGPEAGELFF
.	TRBJ2-3	.	TRBV27	TGTGCCAGCATGGACATCGCGGCCGAAAGGACAGATACGCAGTATTTT	CASMDIAAERTDTQYF
.	TRBJ1-1	.	TRBV27	TGTGCCAGCAGCGAAGACAGATGGATGAACACTGAAGCTTTCTTT	CASSEDRWMNTEAFF
TRBD2	TRBJ2-3	.	TRBV4-2	TGTGCCAGCAGCCTCGGTGGGGGACTAGTCTCAGATACGCAGTATTTT	CASSLGGGLVSDTQYF
TRBD2	TRBJ2-1	.	TRBV2	TGTGCCACCCAGGAGGGACTAGGATCGGGCTATGAGCAGTTCTTC	CATQEGLGSGYEQFF
.	TRBJ1-4	.	TRBV4-1	TGCGCCAGCAGCCAAAGACCCCTAGGGGGACTGTTTTTT	CASSQRPLGGLFF
.	TRBJ2-2	once	TRBV7-3	TGTGCCAGCAGCCCAACCCCGCGAGGGGGGACCGGGGAGCTGTTTTTT	CASSPTPRGGTGELFF